This passage covers 17 T cell receptor beta chains from one sample sequenced in a study of CD8 T cells in ankylosing spondylitis. Each CDR3 protein gets one entry after TCRdb re-called the 5' RACE reads with MiXCR. The repertoire holds 250,000 to 400,000 distinct CDR3 sequences, with 11% as singletons. The sequenced sample was blood, either unsorted or a sorted T cell fraction (not recorded which). These TCRs come from a female donor with ankylosing spondylitis or in good health (not recorded which).

The sample holds many counts of this clonotype. The genes are TRBV27 and TRBJ2-1; TRBD2 agrees at 8 bases. The length of the CDR3 is 17 residues. Germline V gene data show CDR1 as MNHEY and CDR2 as SMNVEV (reference sequence). Trimming removed 4 bases from V and 0 bases from J; junction bases left unmatched: 8. CDR3 sequence (DNA): TGTGCCAGCAGTTCGCGGGGGGCAGTAACCTCCTACAATGAGCAGTTCTTC. This codes for CASSSRGAVTSYNEQFF.

This clonotype was seen only a few times. J is TRBJ1-5 and V is TRBV20-1; D gene uncertain. Germline V gene lookup returns CDR1 DFQATT and CDR2 SNEGSKA (reference sequence). The length of the CDR3 is 14 residues. V was shortened by 6 bases and J by 1 base, with 13 bases between the two germline ends. CDR3 DNA: TGCAGTGCCCGGGATGATAGGAGCAATCAGCCCCAGCATTTT. This encodes CSARDDRSNQPQHF.

This clonotype has a count of ten or more. The chain is built from TRBV10-3 and TRBJ1-5, with D tentatively TRBD1 (6 bases). This CDR3 spans 12 amino acids. Per the germline V gene, CDR1 is ENHRY and CDR2 is SYGVKD. The V and J ends lost 8 bases and 7 bases respectively, with 12 bases between them. CDR3: CAIGGGSQPQHF. CDR3 in DNA: TGTGCCATCGGGGGGGGCTCGCAGCCCCAGCATTTT.

This clonotype was seen at least ten times. The CDR3 here is CAIKGTGYHEQYF. Here the CDR3 DNA reads TGTGCCATCAAGGGGACAGGGTACCACGAGCAGTACTTC. The rearrangement uses TRBV10-3 and TRBJ2-7, with 9 positions matching TRBD1. CDR1 is ENHRY, CDR2 SYGVKD, per germline. The trim removed 7 bases at V and 5 bases at J, leaving 6 bases unmatched. CDR3 size: 13 residues.

This clonotype showed up many times. V usage is TRBV15 and J usage is TRBJ1-3, with D unclear. This CDR3 is built from 16 residues. CDR1 and CDR2 (germline): LNHNV, YYDKDF (reference sequence). Trimming removed 0 bases from V and 0 bases from J, with 9 bases in between. The CDR3 is CATSRDFTNSGNTIYF. The CDR3 region has the DNA TGTGCCACCAGCAGAGATTTTACCAACTCTGGAAACACCATATATTTT.

This clonotype was found many times. The CDR3 coding sequence is TGCAGTGCCGTAGAAAGGAACTGGGGGGGCTACACCTTC. Protein product: CSAVERNWGGYTF. The V and J genes are TRBV20-1 and TRBJ1-2, with D perhaps matching TRBD1 (5 bases). CDR3 size: 13 residues. Trimming cost V 6 bases and J 8 bases, with 19 bases left between them. Germline CDR1 reads DFQATT; CDR2 reads SNEGSKA (reference sequence).

This clonotype was seen only a few times. The chain links TRBV5-8 to TRBJ1-2; 9 bases map to TRBD1. The V and J ends lost 2 bases and 2 bases, in that order; junction bases with no gene match: 7. The CDR3 contains 16 residues. Germline V CDR1 and CDR2: SGHTS, YDEGEE. The CDR3 is CASSLLSGTGNYGYTF. In DNA form, the CDR3 reads TGTGCCAGCAGCTTACTATCCGGGACAGGGAACTATGGCTACACCTTC.

The table lists this clonotype with many counts. CDR3 bases: TGTGCCAGCAGCTTAGCGGGAATAGCCAAAAACATTCAGTACTTC. Translated: CASSLAGIAKNIQYF. The chain recombines TRBV7-2 with TRBJ2-4, with unresolved D. The length of the CDR3 is 15 residues. From germline, CDR1 is SGHTA and CDR2 FQGNSA. V shed 0 bases and J shed 0 bases, with 6 bases lying between them.

This clonotype has ten or more counts. The chain couples TRBV12-3 or TRBV12-4 to TRBJ2-3; D might be TRBD1 or TRBD2, each matching 5 bases. V gave up 5 bases and J gave up 3 bases, with 18 bases separating them. CDR3 length: 16 residues. The CDR3 region has the DNA TGTGCCAGCAGTCGGCCTGGCAGGGAGAAGACAGATACGCAGTATTTT. Its protein product is CASSRPGREKTDTQYF.

The genes are TRBV3-1 and TRBJ2-1; TRBD1 matches 8 bases. Germline V gene data show CDR1 as LGHDT and CDR2 as YNNKEL (reference sequence). This CDR3 spans 15 amino acids. V gave up 2 bases and J gave up 8 bases; unmatched junction bases: 8. The CDR3 nucleotides are TGTGCCAGCAGCCAACTCCAGGGGGCTAAGGATGAGCAGTTCTTC. This translates into CASSQLQGAKDEQFF.

This clonotype was recorded at least ten times. The chain joins TRBV11-2 to TRBJ2-5; D unresolved. Germline loops: CDR1 SGHAT, CDR2 FQNNGV. This CDR3 is built from 12 residues. Trimming stripped 7 bases from V and 5 bases from J, with 11 bases between. The DNA for the CDR3 is TGTGCCAGCACCCCCGGAGCGGAGACCCAGTACTTC. Translating it yields CASTPGAETQYF.

About this clonotype itself: Possible read error: a much larger clone is one base away. The chain couples TRBV6-6 to TRBJ1-2; D not resolved. Germline CDR1 is MNHNY and CDR2 is SVGAGI (reference sequence). Trimming stripped 6 bases from V and 6 bases from J, with 11 bases between. The CDR3 has 12 residues. CDR3: CASRQHRDGYTF. In DNA, the CDR3 is TGTGCCAGCAGGCAACACAGAGATGGCTACACCTTC.

This clonotype was counted ten times or more. The rearrangement links TRBV20-1 to TRBJ2-5, with D perhaps matching TRBD1 (5 bases). V dropped 8 bases and J dropped 5 bases, with 12 bases sitting between them. Germline values: CDR1 DFQATT, CDR2 SNEGSKA (reference sequence). The length of the CDR3 is 11 residues. Here the CDR3 reads CSPGKGETQYF. The CDR3 DNA sequence: TGCAGTCCCGGAAAGGGGGAGACCCAGTACTTC.

This clonotype occurred many times. This rearrangement joins TRBV12-3 or TRBV12-4 to TRBJ1-5; 8 bases match TRBD1. The junction had 8 bases not matched to a gene; V was cut back by 6 bases and J by 7 bases. The CDR3 is 14 residues long. In DNA, the CDR3 is TGTGCCAGCAGCCAAGGACAGGGTCGGCAGCCCCAGCATTTT. Amino acid sequence: CASSQGQGRQPQHF.

This clonotype showed up just a few times. V and J are TRBV5-1 and TRBJ2-7; no reliable D call. V lost 4 bases, J lost 0 bases, and 11 bases lay in between. This CDR3 has 14 amino acids. Germline V gives CDR1 SGHRS, CDR2 YFSETQ. CDR3 sequence (DNA): TGCGCCAGCAGCCTAACCCCGCTCTCCTACGAGCAGTACTTC. It yields the protein CASSLTPLSYEQYF. The full variable domain, its missing parts supplied by reference TRBV5-1 and TRBJ2-7, is KAGVTQTPRYLIKTRGQQVTLSCSPISGHRSVSWYQQTPGQGLQFLFEYFSETQRNKGNFPGRFSGRQFSNSRSEMNVSTLELGDSALYLCASSLTPLSYEQYFGPGTRLTVT.

This chain links TRBV18 with TRBJ2-5; TRBD1 might be the D (6 bases). Germline V gene sequence: CDR1 KGHSH, CDR2 LQKENI. V lost 2 bases and J lost 1, with 11 bases in between. This CDR3 has 15 amino acids. The CDR3 sequence: CASSPGSRGQETQYF. As DNA, the CDR3 is TGTGCCAGCTCACCAGGTTCCAGGGGCCAAGAGACCCAGTACTTC.

This clonotype turned up a few times. The chain employs TRBV7-9 and TRBJ2-1, with D possibly TRBD2 on 6 matching bases. The germline CDR1 and CDR2 sequences are SEHNR and FQNEAQ (reference sequence). This CDR3 spans 16 amino acids. Trimming took 1 base from V and 6 from J, leaving 16 bases between them. In DNA form, the CDR3 reads TGTGCCAGCAGCTTAGTGGGGGGAGTTCACCCCAATGAGCAGTTCTTC. Its translation: CASSLVGGVHPNEQFF.